This T cell receptor beta chain was identified during a study of shared clonotypes between healthy human individuals. TCRdb's copy holds only in-frame clones and misses some; the assay was immunoSEQ multiplex PCR. The table has approximately 1,500,000 clones, around 97% seen once. Germline V lookup: CDR1 KGHSH, CDR2 LQKENI. V was shortened by 7 bases and J by 4 bases, with 10 bases between the two germline ends. CDR3 length: 13 residues. This receptor was identified in a young man in good health. V gene TRBV18 combines with J gene TRBJ1-4; D is undetermined. The sample was naive CD4+ T cells sorted from blood. Subset indicated: CD45RA+ positively selected. CDR3 loop: CASYRTLNEKLFF. The CDR3 coding sequence is TGTGCCAGCTACCGGACGCTTAATGAAAAACTGTTTTTT.